Presented here are 5 T cell receptor beta chains from one specimen sequenced in a study of cytomegalovirus exposure and HLA in healthy donors. PCR involved 60 Vbeta and 13 Jbeta primers. Repertoires were generated with immunoSEQ multiplex PCR, while TCRdb's copy carries only in-frame clones and drops some. This table holds some 160,000 clones, under 90% found once. The sample was PBMCs. These receptors all come from a boy aged 2 to 10 in good health and CMV-seronegative.

CDR3: CASSAQLYRGRTQYF. The CDR3 DNA reads TGTGCCAGCAGTGCACAACTCTACAGGGGCCGTACGCAGTATTTT. The genes are TRBV28 and TRBJ2-3; TRBD1 aligns across 7 bases. This CDR3 contains 15 residues. Per the germline V gene, CDR1 is MDHEN and CDR2 is SYDVKM. J lost 8 bases, V lost 5 bases, and 13 bases had no gene match.

The chain combines TRBV5-1 with TRBJ2-3; possible D gene TRBD1, 5 bases. V gave up 0 bases and J gave up 0 bases, with 8 bases separating them. Per germline, CDR1 SGHRS and CDR2 YFSETQ. The CDR3 spans 15 residues. The CDR3 DNA sequence: TGCGCCAGCAGCTTGGATCAGGGTAGCACAGATACGCAGTATTTT. It encodes CASSLDQGSTDTQYF.

The rearrangement links TRBV6-1 to TRBJ2-3; unclear D gene. This CDR3 has 14 residues. Looked up from germline, CDR1 is MNHNS and CDR2 is SASEGT. Trimming left V 8 bases short and J 2 bases short, with 14 bases between. In DNA, the CDR3 is TGTGCCAGCTCGGGTCCGTCCCACACAGATACGCAGTATTTT. It translates to CASSGPSHTDTQYF.

The chain recombines TRBV7-3 with TRBJ2-1; 7 bases match TRBD1. V dropped 11 bases and J dropped 8; count of bases not matched to a gene: 15. The CDR3 has 14 amino acids. From germline, CDR1 is SGHTA and CDR2 FQGTGA. The CDR3 spells CARIRTGRSHEQFF. Written as DNA, the CDR3 is TGTGCCCGAATAAGGACAGGACGTTCACATGAGCAGTTCTTC.

This clone was observed once. V usage is TRBV6-5 and J usage is TRBJ1-1; weak D call: TRBD1 (6 bases). Per germline, CDR1 MNHEY and CDR2 SVGAGI. The CDR3 has 11 residues. Deletions cut 5 bases from V and 12 bases from J, with 13 bases between. CDR3 loop: CASSKAGASFF. CDR3 bases: TGTGCCAGCAGTAAGGCAGGGGCATCTTTCTTT.